What follows are 9 T cell receptor beta chains derived from one specimen sequenced in a study of cytomegalovirus exposure and HLA in healthy donors. Primers included in the PCR were 60 Vbeta and 13 Jbeta primers. This table comes from immunoSEQ multiplex PCR, and its TCRdb copy is limited to in-frame clones, with some not included. The sample includes 150,000 or so clones, around 78% seen only once; the top ten take approximately 1.6%. The specimen sequenced was PBMCs. These receptor sequences come from a young woman in good health and CMV-seronegative.

This clone was found a few times. The V call is TRBV6-5, the J call TRBJ1-1, with TRBD1 matching over 7 bases. Trimming took 4 bases from V and 11 from J; bases not matched to a gene: 4. From germline, CDR1 is MNHEY and CDR2 SVGAGI. The CDR3 loop spans 11 amino acids. In DNA form, the CDR3 reads TGTGCCAGCAGTTCGACAGGGAGGGCTTTCTTT. Translated, it gives CASSSTGRAFF.

This clone was picked up a small number of times. The V and J genes are TRBV7-8 and TRBJ1-5, with no clear D. The germline V gene encodes CDR1 SGHVS and CDR2 FQNEAQ. V lost 1 base to trimming and J lost 5 bases, with 9 bases between them. The CDR3 has 14 amino acids. CDR3 in amino acids: CASSLGVDYQPQHF. CDR3 sequence (DNA): TGTGCCAGCAGCTTAGGTGTTGACTATCAGCCCCAGCATTTT.

The CDR3 DNA reads TGTGCCAGTAGATCAGTCCAGGCGGGCACCGGGGAGCTGTTTTTT. Translation gives CASRSVQAGTGELFF. This chain uses TRBV19 with TRBJ2-2; TRBD2 might be the D (5 bases). Trimming cost V 6 bases and J 4 bases, with 15 bases left between them. The CDR3 length is 15 residues. Germline V CDR1 and CDR2: LNHDA, SQIVND (reference sequence).

The J gene is TRBJ2-4, the V gene TRBV19; D uncertain. V shed 1 base and J shed 0 bases, with 10 bases lying between them. Germline CDR1 LNHDA, CDR2 SQIVND (reference sequence). The CDR3 is 16 amino acids. CDR3 DNA sequence: TGTGCCAGTAGTATAGTTGCCAACTTAGCCAAAAACATTCAGTACTTC. Translating it yields CASSIVANLAKNIQYF.

Written as DNA, the CDR3 is TGTGCCAGCAGCTTGGGGCAGGGGAGAAAACTGTTTTTT. It yields the protein CASSLGQGRKLFF. The chain recombines TRBV5-5 with TRBJ1-4; tentative D call: TRBD1 (6 bases). The V end lost 0 bases, the J end lost 10 bases, and 10 bases lay between the germline ends. This CDR3 contains 13 residues. Germline assignment: CDR1 SGHKS and CDR2 YYEKEE (reference sequence).

The rearrangement links TRBV11-3 to TRBJ2-7, with 7 bases identical to TRBD1. This CDR3 has 15 amino acids. V shed 3 bases and J 0 bases; nucleotides not matched to a gene: 5. The germline V gene encodes CDR1 SGHNT and CDR2 YENEEA. For the CDR3, the DNA is TGTGCCAGCAGCTTCTCCGGGACAGCCTCCTACGAGCAGTACGTC. Translating it yields CASSFSGTASYEQYV.

This clone was observed a few times. In the same sample, other DNA sequences code for this CDR3. This chain joins TRBV5-1 and TRBJ1-1; D is unclear. Per germline, CDR1 SGHRS and CDR2 YFSETQ. Trimming cost V 3 bases and J 1 base, with 7 bases left between them. The CDR3 contains 13 residues. For the CDR3, the DNA is TGCGCCAGCAGCTCGACGGGGAACACTGAAGCTTTCTTT. Translated, it gives CASSSTGNTEAFF.

V and J are TRBV5-6 and TRBJ2-3, with D possibly being TRBD2 (5 bases). The CDR3 spans 15 residues. CDR1 is SGHDT and CDR2 is YYEEEE in the germline V gene. The V gene lost 2 bases and the J gene lost 3 bases, with 13 bases spanning the gap. CDR3 sequence reads: CASSLKRYRTDTQYF. The CDR3 coding sequence is TGTGCCAGCAGCTTAAAGCGGTATAGGACAGATACGCAGTATTTT.

This clone was counted between two and nine times. The V gene is TRBV9, the J gene TRBJ2-2; TRBD2 matches 7 bases. There are 15 residues in the CDR3. Looked up from germline, CDR1 is SGDLS and CDR2 is YYNGEE. With 0 bases clipped from V and 2 bases from J, the junction kept 1 base outside the gene matches. CDR3 nucleotides: TGTGCCAGCAGCGTAGCTAGCGGTAACACCGGGGAGCTGTTTTTT. This translates into CASSVASGNTGELFF.